This T cell receptor beta chain originates from a study of blood T cell repertoires in COVID-19. Whole-study context: Whether acute or convalescent, the COVID-19 samples came from the United States, Italy and Spain.

Original processing methods: Estimates of nucleated cell counts were drawn from the amplification of reference gene primers. This table comes from immunoSEQ multiplex PCR, and its TCRdb copy is limited to in-frame clones, with some not included. That table furnishes V, J and clone size, whereas the DNA furnished D and trimming. The sample consists of about 88,000 clones, less than 95% of them appearing once. V shed 3 bases, J shed 5 bases, and the junction held 2 bases outside the gene matches. The germline V gene encodes CDR1 MNHEY and CDR2 SMNVEV (reference sequence). The CDR3 has 14 residues. The chain uses TRBV27 and TRBJ2-5, with 11 bases lining up with TRBD2. What was sequenced was peripheral blood. This TCR was sampled from a man aged 18 to 29 with COVID-19, enrolled during active disease. The CDR3 bases are TGTGCCAGCAGTTTTGGGACTAGCGGTGAGACCCAGTACTTC. It yields the protein CASSFGTSGETQYF.